This T cell receptor (beta chain) stems from a study of blood T cell repertoires in COVID-19. In the study overall: Donors in the United States, Italy and Spain gave samples during acute or convalescent COVID-19. Sample material is recorded as cDNA or gDNA derived from T cells, B-cell-depleted T cells, or PBMCs.

After removal of 5 bases from V and 3 bases from J, the junction contained 8 bases not matched to a gene. CDR1 SQVTM and CDR2 ANQGSEA come from the germline V gene. This CDR3 has 14 residues. Original data processing: Reference gene primer amplification gave estimated nucleated cell counts. This table comes from immunoSEQ multiplex PCR, and its TCRdb copy is limited to in-frame clones, with some not included. D and trimming come from the DNA, and the V and J calls and clone size come from that table. This table has about 330,000 clones, roughly 90% appearing once. The sample comprised peripheral blood. The V and J genes are TRBV29-1 and TRBJ2-7; 9 nucleotides align to TRBD1. This sequence originates from a woman in her 50s with active or convalescent COVID-19. Here the CDR3 DNA reads TGCAGCGTTCAGGACAGGGGAAGCGGCTACGAGCAGTACTTC. Translating it yields CSVQDRGSGYEQYF.